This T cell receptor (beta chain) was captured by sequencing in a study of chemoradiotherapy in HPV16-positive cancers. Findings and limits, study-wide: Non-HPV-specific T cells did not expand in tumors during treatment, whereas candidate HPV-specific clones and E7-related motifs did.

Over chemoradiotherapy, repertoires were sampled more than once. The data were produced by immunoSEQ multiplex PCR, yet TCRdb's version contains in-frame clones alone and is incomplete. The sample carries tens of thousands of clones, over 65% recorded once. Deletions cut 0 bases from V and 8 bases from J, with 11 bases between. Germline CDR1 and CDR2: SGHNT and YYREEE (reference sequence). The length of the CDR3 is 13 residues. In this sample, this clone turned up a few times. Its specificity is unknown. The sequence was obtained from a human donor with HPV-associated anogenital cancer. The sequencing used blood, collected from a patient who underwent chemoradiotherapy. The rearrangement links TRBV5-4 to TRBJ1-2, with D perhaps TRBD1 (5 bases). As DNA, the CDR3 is TGTGCCAGCAGCTTGGCGACAGTGAGCGGCTACACCTTC. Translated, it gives CASSLATVSGYTF.